Sequencing of this T cell receptor beta chain was carried out in a study of cytomegalovirus exposure and HLA in healthy donors. On the study more broadly: As released early, the data held approximately 80 million unique TCRs from HLA-typed donors.

Findings of the study overall: TCR beta V- and J-gene trimming, according to a later analysis, was linked to a missense DCLRE1C variant.

13 Jbeta primers and 60 Vbeta primers were used for the PCR. Assay: immunoSEQ multiplex PCR; the TCRdb copy retains only in-frame clones and omits some. The sample totals about 120,000 clones. Germline V gives CDR1 MDHEN, CDR2 SYDVKM. This CDR3 has 16 residues. Trimming left V 3 bases short and J 0 bases short, with 12 bases between. Comment on this clone: The antigen is undetermined.

The rearrangement joins TRBV28 to TRBJ1-5, with unresolved D. The receptor was derived from a man younger than 35 in good health and CMV-seronegative. Sequenced: PBMCs. The CDR3 DNA reads as TGTGCCAGCAGTTTCGGCAGGTACGATAGCAATCAGCCCCAGCATTTT. It codes for CASSFGRYDSNQPQHF. Complete variable domain (other parts from reference TRBV28 and TRBJ1-5): DVKVTQSSRYLVKRTGEKVFLECVQDMDHENMFWYRQDPGLGLRLIYFSYDVKMKEKGDIPEGYSVSREKKERFSLILESASTNQTSMYLCASSFGRYDSNQPQHFGDGTRLSIL.